What follows are 19 T cell receptor beta chains derived from one specimen sequenced in a study of blood T cells in healthy people across ages. Sample-barcoded 5' priming and a J-beta primer mix drove a second PCR of 7 to 11 cycles. TCRdb reprocessed the 5' RACE reads with MiXCR, giving one entry per CDR3 protein. The repertoire consists of roughly 1.6 million distinct CDR3 sequences, with approximately 32% occurring once and the leading ten covering about 11%. Sequenced material: blood. Receptors were obtained from a woman in her twenties or thirties in good health.

This sequence joins TRBV11-2 and TRBJ2-7; TRBD2 is a possible D gene (7 bases). Germline V lookup: CDR1 SGHAT, CDR2 FQNNGV. Trimming shortened V by 5 bases and J by 2 bases, and 22 bases separated the two germline ends. This CDR3 region has 17 residues. This CDR3 reads CASSTHRGGTQTYEQYF. In DNA, the CDR3 is TGTGCCAGCAGCACACATAGGGGGGGGACACAAACCTACGAGCAGTACTTC.

The chain has TRBV27 and TRBJ2-5; 8 nucleotides align to TRBD1. V shed 0 bases, J shed 4 bases, and the junction held 10 bases outside the gene matches. The germline V gene encodes CDR1 MNHEY and CDR2 SMNVEV (reference sequence). This CDR3 has 17 amino acids. In DNA, the CDR3 is TGTGCCAGCAGTTTATCTTTCGGGACAGGCGAAACAGAGACCCAGTACTTC. Translation: CASSLSFGTGETETQYF.

This clonotype has just a few counts. The genes are TRBV20-1 and TRBJ2-1, with D tentatively TRBD2 (6 bases). Germline CDR1 DFQATT, CDR2 SNEGSKA (reference sequence). Trimming stripped 6 bases from V and 9 bases from J, with 12 bases between. The CDR3 spans 11 residues. This CDR3 reads CSARAGLEQFF. DNA of the CDR3: TGCAGTGCCCGGGCGGGGCTTGAGCAGTTCTTC.

This clonotype was counted a few times. The chain carries TRBV7-2 and TRBJ2-1; a weak D match, TRBD1 (6 bases). From germline, CDR1 is SGHTA and CDR2 FQGNSA. CDR3 size: 15 residues. Trimming shortened V by 3 bases and J by 4 bases, and 13 bases separated the two germline ends. The CDR3 region is CASSFGGPQYNEQFF. In DNA form, the CDR3 reads TGTGCCAGCAGCTTTGGGGGCCCACAATACAATGAGCAGTTCTTC.

About this clonotype: A read error may be the cause here, since a much bigger clone is one base away. The V and J genes are TRBV20-1 and TRBJ2-3; tentatively, D is TRBD1 (6 bases). The CDR3 spans 12 residues. Germline CDR1 DFQATT, CDR2 SNEGSKA (reference sequence). CDR3 loop: CRARQGTDTQYF. The CDR3 DNA reads TGCAGGGCTCGACAGGGCACAGATACGCAGTATTTT.

This clonotype was observed a handful of times. The genes are TRBV9 and TRBJ2-5, with D unclear. Germline CDR1 SGDLS, CDR2 YYNGEE. CDR3 length: 13 residues. The germline V and J ends were trimmed by 0 bases and 5 bases, with 8 bases remaining between them. The CDR3 nucleotides read TGTGCCAGCAGCGTAGAGAGTCGGGAGACCCAGTACTTC. Protein sequence: CASSVESRETQYF.

A word on this clonotype: An end of the junction differs from the germline gene, which may be a read error. The chain carries TRBV5-5 and TRBJ1-4; D unclear. CDR3 length: 12 amino acids. Germline V gene lookup returns CDR1 SGHKS and CDR2 YYEKEE (reference sequence). CDR3 residues: CASSLYNEKLFF. The CDR3 DNA is TGTGCCAGCAGCTTATATAATGAGAAACTGTTTTTT.

The CDR3, as DNA: TGCGCCAGCAGTCTCAGGGCAACACAGGGACGCCAAGAGACCCAGTACTTC. Translating gives CASSLRATQGRQETQYF. The rearrangement joins TRBV5-1 to TRBJ2-5; D is possibly TRBD1 (6 bases). The CDR3 consists of 17 residues. Deletions cut 5 bases from V and 1 base from J, with 21 bases between. CDR1 is SGHRS, CDR2 YFSETQ, per germline.

The CDR3 nucleotides are TGCGCCAGCAGCTCGGACAGCGCGAGCTCCTATAATTCACCCCTCCACTTT. It codes for CASSSDSASSYNSPLHF. The chain carries TRBV5-1 and TRBJ1-6, with D possibly TRBD1 on 6 matching bases. The CDR3 has 17 residues. Germline values: CDR1 SGHRS, CDR2 YFSETQ. V shed 3 bases and J shed 0 bases, with 13 bases lying between them.

This sequence joins TRBV3-1 and TRBJ2-5; unclear D gene. Trimming stripped 0 bases from V and 4 bases from J, with 12 bases between. The CDR3 is made up of 15 amino acids. The germline gives CDR1 LGHDT, CDR2 YNNKEL (reference sequence). Here the CDR3 reads CASSQEGTARETQYF. Written as DNA, the CDR3 is TGTGCCAGCAGCCAAGAGGGAACAGCCCGAGAGACCCAGTACTTC.

The V gene is TRBV3-1, the J gene TRBJ2-3; possible D gene TRBD2, 5 bases. The CDR3 is 13 amino acids. V was clipped by 2 bases and J by 10 bases, with 13 bases between them. Germline V gene data show CDR1 as LGHDT and CDR2 as YNNKEL (reference sequence). The CDR3 reads CASSQLLGGSQYF. The CDR3 DNA follows: TGTGCCAGCAGCCAACTACTAGGAGGTTCGCAGTATTTT.

The chain uses TRBV7-9 and TRBJ2-1; D perhaps matches TRBD2 (6 bases). Germline CDR1 is SEHNR and CDR2 is FQNEAQ (reference sequence). Trimming removed 2 bases at V and 2 bases at J, with 16 bases between. There are 17 residues in the CDR3. This CDR3 reads CASSLPGLIRAYNEQFF. The DNA for the CDR3 is TGTGCCAGCAGCTTACCCGGACTAATTAGGGCCTACAATGAGCAGTTCTTC.

The rearrangement joins TRBV6-1 to TRBJ2-3, with 10 bases matching TRBD2. The CDR3 is 14 amino acids. Trimming at V came to 4 bases and at J to 6 bases, leaving 4 bases not matched to a gene. From germline, CDR1 is MNHNS and CDR2 SASEGT. CDR3 sequence: CASSGAGGPDTQYF. CDR3 in DNA: TGTGCCAGCAGTGGAGCGGGGGGGCCGGATACGCAGTATTTT.

The chain couples TRBV27 to TRBJ2-5, with TRBD2 identical over 9 bases. With the DNA end fitting TRBJ2-7 better, the J assignment may be wrong. This CDR3 spans 15 amino acids. Germline CDR1 is MNHEY and CDR2 is SMNVEV (reference sequence). The CDR3 DNA sequence: TGTGCCAGCAGTTCCCTTAGCGGGAGCAATTACGAGCAGTACTTC. Encoded protein: CASSSLSGSNYEQYF.

This sequence joins TRBV30 and TRBJ2-7; D may be TRBD2 (6 bases). V gave up 2 bases and J gave up 3 bases, with 11 bases separating them. CDR3 length equals 13 residues. CDR1 is GTSNPN and CDR2 is SVGIG in the germline V gene (reference sequence). The CDR3 DNA sequence: TGTGCCTGGAGTAGAGGACTACTCTACGAGCAGTACTTC. Amino acids: CAWSRGLLYEQYF.

This clonotype was detected a few times. The chain employs TRBV18 and TRBJ2-3; D call uncertain. Trimming shortened V by 4 bases and J by 1 base, and 15 bases separated the two germline ends. CDR3 length equals 16 residues. Germline lookup yields CDR1 KGHSH and CDR2 LQKENI. CDR3 nucleotide sequence: TGTGCCAGCTCACTTGCTACGAAAGTCGGCACAGATACGCAGTATTTT. Its protein is CASSLATKVGTDTQYF. Together with reference TRBV18 and TRBJ2-3, the CDR3 gives the full variable domain: NAGVMQNPRHLVRRRGQEARLRCSPMKGHSHVYWYRQLPEEGLKFMVYLQKENIIDESGMPKERFSAEFPKEGPSILRIQQVVRGDSAAYFCASSLATKVGTDTQYFGPGTRLTVL.

The V and J genes are TRBV6-1 and TRBJ2-5; 8 bases match TRBD2. CDR1 and CDR2 from the germline V gene are MNHNS and SASEGT. This CDR3 contains 16 residues. The trim removed 1 base at V and 5 bases at J, leaving 9 bases unmatched. This CDR3 is CASSEGREAVGETQYF. The CDR3 nucleotides read TGTGCCAGCAGTGAAGGGCGGGAGGCGGTCGGGGAGACCCAGTACTTC.

This clonotype was found many times. V gene TRBV29-1 combines with J gene TRBJ2-5, with D possibly called TRBD1 or TRBD2 (5 bases each). Trimming removed 4 bases at V and 4 bases at J, with 10 bases between. CDR1 and CDR2 from the germline V gene are SQVTM and ANQGSEA. The CDR3 is 12 residues long. The CDR3 loop is CSVGDPRETQYF. The CDR3 DNA is TGCAGCGTTGGGGACCCTAGAGAGACCCAGTACTTC. The full variable domain, rest sourced from reference TRBV29-1 and TRBJ2-5, is SAVISQKPSRDICQRGTSLTIQCQVDSQVTMMFWYRQQPGQSLTLIATANQGSEATYESGFVIDKFPISRPNLTFSTLTVSNMSPEDSSIYLCSVGDPRETQYFGPGTRLLVL.

The rearrangement joins TRBV7-9 to TRBJ2-7; D remains ambiguous. This CDR3 has 14 amino acids. Between the trimmed V and J ends, which lost 4 bases and 5 bases, there was a span of 15 bases. CDR1 is SEHNR, CDR2 FQNEAQ, per germline (reference sequence). CDR3 region: CASSSRQALHEQYF. The CDR3 DNA follows: TGTGCCAGCAGCTCGCGGCAGGCCCTCCACGAGCAGTACTTC. The full variable domain, with the rest looked up from reference TRBV7-9 and TRBJ2-7, is DTGVSQNPRHKITKRGQNVTFRCDPISEHNRLYWYRQTLGQGPEFLTYFQNEAQLEKSRLLSDRFSAERPKGSFSTLEIQRTEQGDSAMYLCASSSRQALHEQYFGPGTRLTVT.